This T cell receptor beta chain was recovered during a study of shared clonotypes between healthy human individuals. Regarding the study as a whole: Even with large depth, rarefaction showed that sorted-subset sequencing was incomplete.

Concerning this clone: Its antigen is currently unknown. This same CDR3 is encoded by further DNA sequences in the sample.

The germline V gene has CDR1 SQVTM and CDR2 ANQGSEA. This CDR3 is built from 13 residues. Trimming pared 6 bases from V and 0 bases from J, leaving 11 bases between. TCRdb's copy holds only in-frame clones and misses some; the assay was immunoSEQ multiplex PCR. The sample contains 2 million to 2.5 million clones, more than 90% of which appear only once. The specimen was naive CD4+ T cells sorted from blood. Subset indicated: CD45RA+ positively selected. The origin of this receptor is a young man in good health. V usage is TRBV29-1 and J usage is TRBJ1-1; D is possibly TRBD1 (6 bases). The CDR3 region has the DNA TGCAGCGTCCGACAGGTGTTGAACACTGAAGCTTTCTTT. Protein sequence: CSVRQVLNTEAFF.